What follows describes a single T cell receptor (beta chain). Looked up from germline, CDR1 is LGHNA and CDR2 is YSLEER. The CDR3 consists of 16 residues. With 3 bases removed from V and 1 base from J, the gap between germline ends came to 12 bases. This record comes from a study of OX40 agonist ivuxolimab in advanced cancers. Clones were read by immunoSEQ multiplex PCR, and TCRdb kept only the in-frame ones, dropping some. The sample consists of some 45,000 clones, about 86% of them appearing once. V and J are TRBV4-3 and TRBJ1-4, with D possibly matching TRBD1 (6 bases). This TCR came from an adult with an advanced solid tumor such as melanoma, head and neck, liver or kidney cancer. Sequencing used CD4+ or CD8+ T cells sorted from blood, obtained in a trial of the OX40 agonist ivuxolimab. The CDR3 loop reads CASSQWGQRTNEKLFF. CDR3 DNA: TGCGCCAGCAGCCAGTGGGGGCAGAGAACTAATGAAAAACTGTTTTTT.